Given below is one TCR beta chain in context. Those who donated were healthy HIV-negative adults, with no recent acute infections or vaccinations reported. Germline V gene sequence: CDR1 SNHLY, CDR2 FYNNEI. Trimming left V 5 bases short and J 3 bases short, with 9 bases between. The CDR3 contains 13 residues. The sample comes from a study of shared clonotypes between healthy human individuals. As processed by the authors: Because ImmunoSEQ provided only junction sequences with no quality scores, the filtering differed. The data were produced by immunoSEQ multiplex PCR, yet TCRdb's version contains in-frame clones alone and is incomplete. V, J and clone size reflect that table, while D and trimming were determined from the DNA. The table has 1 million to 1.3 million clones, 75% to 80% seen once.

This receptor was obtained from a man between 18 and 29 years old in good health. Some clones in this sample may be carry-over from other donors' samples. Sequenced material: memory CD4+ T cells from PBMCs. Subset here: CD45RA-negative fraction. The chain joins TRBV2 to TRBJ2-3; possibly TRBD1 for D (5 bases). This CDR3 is CASSLPGTDTQYF. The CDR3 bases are TGTGCCAGCAGTTTACCAGGGACAGATACGCAGTATTTT.